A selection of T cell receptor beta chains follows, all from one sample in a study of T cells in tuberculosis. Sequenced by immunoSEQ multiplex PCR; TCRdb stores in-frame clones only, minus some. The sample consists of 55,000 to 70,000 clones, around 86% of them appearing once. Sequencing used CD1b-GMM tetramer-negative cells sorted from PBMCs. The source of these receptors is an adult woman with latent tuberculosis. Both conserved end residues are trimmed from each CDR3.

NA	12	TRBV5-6	ASSYSGVSYEQY
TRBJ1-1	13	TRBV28	ASSLVSPIGAEAF
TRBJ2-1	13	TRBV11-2	ASSLATQGNNEQF
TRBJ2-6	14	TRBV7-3	ASTSQAASGANVLT
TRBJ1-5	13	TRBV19	ASSTGTGGGQPQH
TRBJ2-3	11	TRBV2	AIGSTGTDTQY
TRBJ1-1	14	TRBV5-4	ASRSFGARRNTEAF
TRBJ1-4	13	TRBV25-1	ASSPQGLTNEKLF
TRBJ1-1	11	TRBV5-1	ASGPGGGTEAF
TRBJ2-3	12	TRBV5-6	ASSEGSGANPQY
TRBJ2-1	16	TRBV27	ASTGTGGTLSLYNEQF
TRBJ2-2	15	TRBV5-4	ASSSGWGTGNTGELF
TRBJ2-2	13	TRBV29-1	SVTLAGGGTGELF
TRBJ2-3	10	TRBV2	ASSEEGTRQY
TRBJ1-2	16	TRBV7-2	ASRKQQGAQYSYYGYT
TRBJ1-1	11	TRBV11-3	ASSLEERTEAF
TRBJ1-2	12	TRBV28	ASSSEGVRYGYT
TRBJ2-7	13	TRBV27	ASTPRAGTTDEQY
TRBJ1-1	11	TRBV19	ASSIARDTEAF
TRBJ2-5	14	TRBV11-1	ASSHRVTSRQETQY
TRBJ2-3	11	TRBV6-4	ASSVELGDTQY
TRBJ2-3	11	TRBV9	ASSVDQGNTQY
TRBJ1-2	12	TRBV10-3	AISEERTGSGYT
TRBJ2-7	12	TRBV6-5	ASSYSDSSYEQY
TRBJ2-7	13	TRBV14	ASSQDPGSDYEQY
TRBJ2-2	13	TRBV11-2	ASSPTGSRAGELF
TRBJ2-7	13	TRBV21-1	ASNLPRNSSYEQY
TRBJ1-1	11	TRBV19	ASNRGLNTEAF
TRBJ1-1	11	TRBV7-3	ASSPFPGTEAF
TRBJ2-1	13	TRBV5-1	ASSLPGGTYNEQF
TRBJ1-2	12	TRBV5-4	ASSSPGTGGGYT
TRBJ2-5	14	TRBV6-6	ASSPTNGGAQETQY
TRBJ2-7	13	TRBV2	ASRAEAVSSYEQY
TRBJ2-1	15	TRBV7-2	ASRQRGGSSSYNEQF
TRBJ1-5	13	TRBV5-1	ASSKSGALGQPQH
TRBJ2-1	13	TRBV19	ASSIGGRGTDEQF
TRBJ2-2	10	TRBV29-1	SVVGEAGELF
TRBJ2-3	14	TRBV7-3	ASSLKPRAAVDTQY
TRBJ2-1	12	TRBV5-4	ASSRLAGGNEQF
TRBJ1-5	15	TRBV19	ASSIRGPPGGNQPQH
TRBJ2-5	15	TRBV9	ASSVAGLAGGQETQY
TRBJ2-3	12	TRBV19	ASSQRGGTDTQY
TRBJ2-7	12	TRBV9	ASSVGTAQGEQY
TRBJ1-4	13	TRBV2	ASSPWTGGGEKLF
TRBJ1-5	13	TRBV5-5	ASSLISGGNQPQH
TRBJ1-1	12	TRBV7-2	ASSPQVRNTEAF
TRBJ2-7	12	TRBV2	ASIVSGTLYEQY
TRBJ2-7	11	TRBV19	ASSTAGTYEQY
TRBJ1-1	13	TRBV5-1	ASSFGDRINTEAF
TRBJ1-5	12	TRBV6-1	ASSETGSYQPQH
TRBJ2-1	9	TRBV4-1	ASGSAAEQF
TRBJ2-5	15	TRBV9	ASSAGTGGAWQETQY
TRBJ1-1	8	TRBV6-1	ASRNTEAF
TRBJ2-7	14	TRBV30	AWSVPEGQAGYEQY
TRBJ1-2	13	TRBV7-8	ASSLEAGLGYGYT
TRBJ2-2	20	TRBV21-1	ASSYRGKGDRGYLVNTGELF
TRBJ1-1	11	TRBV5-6	ASSPTGMAEAF
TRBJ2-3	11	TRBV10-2	ASSLSRTDTQY
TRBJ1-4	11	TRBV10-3	AISDRDNEKLF